This T cell receptor beta chain is from a study of blood T cell repertoires in COVID-19. Turning to the study itself: T cells, B-cell-depleted T cells, or PBMCs supplied cDNA or gDNA.

Only in-frame clones appear in the TCRdb table, and some are missing; sequencing was by immunoSEQ multiplex PCR. The sample gives a few hundred thousand clones, roughly nine tenths of which show up once; 6.2% is in the top ten. The V gene's germline CDR1 is KGHDR and CDR2 SFDVKD. The CDR3 extends over 15 amino acids. V was clipped by 3 bases and J by 3 bases; unmatched bases: 5. This chain joins TRBV24-1 and TRBJ2-5, with 8 bases matching TRBD1. The TCR sequence derives from a man aged 55 to 70 with acute or convalescent COVID-19. The sequenced sample was peripheral blood. For the CDR3, the DNA is TGTGCCACCAGTGATGGACAGGGATTAAAAGAGACCCAGTACTTC. This sequence encodes CATSDGQGLKETQYF.